This TCR beta chain is from a study of post-analysis software for immune sequencing data. Per germline, CDR1 SGHTA and CDR2 FQGTGA. CDR3 length: 20 residues. Trimming cost V 7 bases and J 2 bases; bases outside gene matches: 22. The TCR beta cDNA libraries carried unique molecular identifiers. TCRdb re-derived calls from the PCR reads in MiXCR, one entry per CDR3 protein. The data show around 500,000 distinct CDR3 sequences, around 31% seen once. Study-level findings and limits: Included in a set of roughly five TRBV segments more frequent in patients than controls were TRBV5-6, TRBV5-1 and TRBV20-1.

A word on this clonotype: Antigen specificity is unknown.

This clonotype was obtained from a girl aged 2 to 17 with multiple sclerosis. The specimen sequenced was blood. The rearrangement uses TRBV7-3 and TRBJ2-1; 8 positions agree with TRBD2. CDR3 protein: CASNIATSLTPGGAYNEQFF. In DNA form, the CDR3 reads TGTGCCAGCAATATAGCGACCAGTTTAACACCGGGGGGGGCCTACAATGAGCAGTTCTTC.